This T cell receptor (beta chain) emerged from a study of blood T cell repertoires in COVID-19. The table came from immunoSEQ multiplex PCR; TCRdb's copy has only in-frame clones and leaves some out. The sample has over 150,000 clones, roughly 76% seen once. In germline, CDR1 is LNHDA, CDR2 SQIVND (reference sequence). The CDR3 has 13 residues. The ends were cut back, 10 bases at V and 2 bases at J, with 13 bases in the middle. Sequencing was done on a sample of peripheral blood. The sequence was obtained from a woman of 80 years or more with COVID-19, enrolled during active disease. The chain employs TRBV19 and TRBJ2-3; weak D call: TRBD1 (6 bases). Here the CDR3 DNA reads TGTGCCACTACGCAGGGGCTCACAGATACGCAGTATTTT. Protein sequence: CATTQGLTDTQYF.